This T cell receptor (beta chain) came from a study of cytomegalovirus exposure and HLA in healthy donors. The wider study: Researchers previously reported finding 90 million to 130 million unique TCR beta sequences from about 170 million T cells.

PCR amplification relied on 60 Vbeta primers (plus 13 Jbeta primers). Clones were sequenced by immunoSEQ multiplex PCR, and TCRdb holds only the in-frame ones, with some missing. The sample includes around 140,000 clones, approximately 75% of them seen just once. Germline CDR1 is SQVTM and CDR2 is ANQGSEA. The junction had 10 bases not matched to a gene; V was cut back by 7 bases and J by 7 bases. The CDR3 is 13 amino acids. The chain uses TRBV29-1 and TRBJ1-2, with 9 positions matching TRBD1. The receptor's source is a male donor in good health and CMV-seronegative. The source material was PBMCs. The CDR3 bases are TGCAGCGCCCGGGACAGGGAAGAGGGTGGCTACACCTTC. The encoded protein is CSARDREEGGYTF.